This TCR beta chain was captured by sequencing in a study of shared clonotypes between healthy human individuals. Across the study: Participating donors consisted of a couple of women and a few men aged 18 to 49. There were three CD4 naive, three CD4 memory, two CD8 naive and one CD8 memory plates per donor.

The V and J ends lost 3 bases and 8 bases respectively, with 18 bases between them. From germline, CDR1 is SGHNT and CDR2 YYREEE (reference sequence). This CDR3 is 15 amino acids long. The protocol was immunoSEQ multiplex PCR, while the TCRdb copy is restricted to in-frame clones and leaves out a portion. This table has approximately 2.4 million clones, approximately 94% appearing once. CD45RA-negative memory and CD45RA+ naive subsets were split from the CD4+ cells. Sequenced material: naive CD4+ T cells sorted from blood. This sample's subset: CD45RA+ positively selected. The clonotype comes from a man in his late teens or twenties in good health. The chain links TRBV5-4 to TRBJ1-3; possible D gene TRBD1, 5 bases. The CDR3 DNA is TGTGCCAGCAGCTCCACGGGGGGGTCGTTGCACACCATATATTTT. Residues: CASSSTGGSLHTIYF. The full variable domain, its missing parts supplied by reference TRBV5-4 and TRBJ1-3, is ETGVTQSPTHLIKTRGQQVTLRCSSQSGHNTVSWYQQALGQGPQFIFQYYREEENGRGNFPPRFSGLQFPNYSSELNVNALELDDSALYLCASSSTGGSLHTIYFGEGSWLTVV.